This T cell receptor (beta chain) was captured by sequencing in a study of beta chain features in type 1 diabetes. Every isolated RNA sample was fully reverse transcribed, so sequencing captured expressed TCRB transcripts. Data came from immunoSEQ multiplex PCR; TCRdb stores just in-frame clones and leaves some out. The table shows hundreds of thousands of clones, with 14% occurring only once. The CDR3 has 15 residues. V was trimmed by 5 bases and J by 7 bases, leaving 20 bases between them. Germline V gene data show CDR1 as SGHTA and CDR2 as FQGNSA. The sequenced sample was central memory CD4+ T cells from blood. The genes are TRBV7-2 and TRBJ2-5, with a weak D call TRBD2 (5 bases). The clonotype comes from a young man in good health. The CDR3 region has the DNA TGTGCCAGCAGCCGCCCGGCCATAAACGGAGGGACCCAGTACTTC. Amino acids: CASSRPAINGGTQYF.